This entry concerns a single TCR beta chain. Sequenced by immunoSEQ multiplex PCR; TCRdb stores in-frame clones only, minus some. The table has 120,000 or so clones, 85% to 90% seen once; the top ten hold 6.5% to 9%. The data are from a study of blood T cell repertoires in COVID-19. At the level of the study: From the United States, Italy and Spain came samples of acute and convalescent COVID-19. Sample material is recorded as cDNA or gDNA derived from T cells, B-cell-depleted T cells, or PBMCs.

This CDR3 has 14 amino acids. V was clipped by 5 bases and J by 4 bases; unmatched bases: 7. The germline CDR1 and CDR2 sequences are SNHLY and FYNNEI. The rearrangement uses TRBV2 and TRBJ1-2; 7 bases align to TRBD1. Input material: peripheral blood. The sequence was collected from a man aged 50 to 60 with acute or convalescent COVID-19. The CDR3 DNA is TGTGCCAGCAGTTTACAGGGGCCCGTCTATGGCTACACCTTC. As protein: CASSLQGPVYGYTF.